The 8 T cell receptor beta chains reported below all come from one sample, sequenced in a study of blood T cells in healthy people across ages. Combining a sample-barcoded 5' primer with a J-beta primer mix, a second PCR ran for about 6 to 11 cycles. TCRdb re-derived calls from the 5' RACE reads in MiXCR, one entry per CDR3 protein. The table lists about 1.1 million distinct CDR3 sequences, more than 30% of them singletons. The sequencing sample was made of blood. Source of these receptors: a man aged 18 to 29 in good health.

The gene calls are TRBV20-1 and TRBJ2-6; no firm D call. Trimming removed 7 bases at V and 0 bases at J, with 13 bases between. Germline V gene data show CDR1 as DFQATT and CDR2 as SNEGSKA (reference sequence). The CDR3 is 15 residues long. The CDR3 DNA follows: TGCAGTGTTTCCGGGCTAAACTCTGGGGCCAACGTCCTGACTTTC. This translates into CSVSGLNSGANVLTF.

In this sample, this clonotype turned up a few times. Germline and junction disagree at one end, which may indicate a read error. This sequence joins TRBV12-3 or TRBV12-4 and TRBJ1-3; D is unclear. The CDR3 consists of 15 residues. CDR3 DNA sequence: TGTACCAGCAGTTTGGCCGATCCCGAAAGAAACACCATATATTTT. Its protein product is CTSSLADPERNTIYF.

The table lists this clonotype with a few counts. The CDR3 bases are TGTGCCGAGGTCCCCCGGGGAAAAGAGACCCAGTACTTC. Protein: CAEVPRGKETQYF. The chain combines TRBV14 with TRBJ2-5; possibly TRBD2 for D (5 bases). Looked up from germline, CDR1 is SGHDN and CDR2 is FVKESK. CDR3 length equals 13 residues. V shed 11 bases and J shed 3 bases, with 16 bases lying between them.

The chain combines TRBV6-1 with TRBJ2-1; D perhaps matches TRBD2 (7 bases). The end of the DNA is better explained by TRBJ2-7, so the J call may be wrong. Germline V lookup: CDR1 MNHNS, CDR2 SASEGT. The CDR3 runs 15 residues. The CDR3 DNA is TGTGCCAGCAGTGAAACGGGGGGCAGGGCCTACGAGCAGTACTTC. This encodes CASSETGGRAYEQYF.

The gene calls are TRBV7-3 and TRBJ1-4, with unresolved D. The CDR3 is 13 amino acids. Trimming took 2 bases from V and 7 from J, leaving 8 bases between them. Germline V gene lookup returns CDR1 SGHTA and CDR2 FQGTGA. In nucleotides, the CDR3 is TGTGCCAGCAGCTTAGGGTGGGGTGAAAAACTGTTTTTT. Translation: CASSLGWGEKLFF.

The V gene is TRBV9, the J gene TRBJ2-1, with D tentatively TRBD1 (5 bases). Germline-derived CDR1 and CDR2 are SGDLS and YYNGEE. V was clipped by 4 bases and J by 4 bases, with 9 bases between them. This CDR3 is built from 13 residues. The CDR3 region is CASSPDMYNEQFF. The CDR3 nucleotides are TGTGCCAGCAGCCCGGACATGTACAATGAGCAGTTCTTC.

The CDR3 nucleotides read TGTGCCAGCAGTTTGGGCCGGCAGGGCAGGGGCCAGGCGAACACTGAAGCTTTCTTT. Protein sequence: CASSLGRQGRGQANTEAFF. This rearrangement joins TRBV27 to TRBJ1-1, with D tentatively TRBD1 (6 bases). Trimming stripped 3 bases from V and 1 base from J, with 24 bases between. The germline V gene has CDR1 MNHEY and CDR2 SMNVEV (reference sequence). The CDR3 consists of 19 residues.

This chain connects TRBV7-2 to TRBJ1-2; the D is unclear. CDR3 size: 12 residues. V lost 8 bases and J lost 5, with 12 bases in between. Germline lookup yields CDR1 SGHTA and CDR2 FQGNSA. CDR3 protein: CASHDLSYGYTF. CDR3 bases: TGTGCCAGCCATGACCTTTCATATGGCTACACCTTC.